The clone carrying this T cell receptor (beta chain) was detected a few times. Its antigen is unidentified. The germline V gene encodes CDR1 MGHRA and CDR2 YSYEKL. J was trimmed by 1 base and V by 6 bases; bases with no gene match: 5. The CDR3 is 14 amino acids. Researchers took RNA transcripts and amplified the TCR beta CDR3 regions from them. First-round RT-PCR of the TCR CDR3 relied on the HTBI primer set. In TCRdb, the multiplex PCR reads were re-called with MiXCR into one record per CDR3 protein. Seen here are approximately 600,000 distinct CDR3 sequences, less than 25% observed once, and the top ten hold approximately 30%. The data derive from a study of T cells in Graves' hyperthyroidism and ophthalmopathy. Study-wide findings and caveats: Most expanded thyroid clonotypes above 0.001 also appeared in blood.

Duration under 3 months, a NOSPECS grade of at least 4, and a Clinical Activity Score of at least 3 characterized the ophthalmopathy patients. Diagnoses rested on clinical symptoms, serum thyroxine and TRAb, thyroid ultrasound and orbital computed tomography. Fresh peripheral blood, 10 ml, was the source of the PBMCs. Sequenced: blood. The chain uses TRBV4-1 and TRBJ1-1, with 7 bases fitting TRBD1. The receptor was isolated from a man aged 25-40 years with Graves' ophthalmopathy. CDR3 sequence reads: CASRWGDRNTEAFF. In DNA form, the CDR3 reads TGCGCCAGCAGATGGGGGGACAGGAACACTGAAGCTTTCTTT.